The 24 T cell receptor beta chains presented below share a single source sample, sequenced in a study of blood T cell repertoires in COVID-19. TCRdb's table, derived via immunoSEQ multiplex PCR, lists solely in-frame clones and lacks some. The table records some 270,000 clones, around 86% of them present only once. The source material was peripheral blood. The source is an older woman who had recovered from COVID-19.

This clone has only one observation. The V and J genes are TRBV6-2 or TRBV6-3 and TRBJ2-2, with 10 bases aligning to TRBD1. Germline CDR1 MNHEY, CDR2 SVGEGT. The CDR3 loop spans 14 amino acids. Trimming removed 2 bases from V and 13 bases from J; junction bases left unmatched: 7. CDR3 protein: CASSYGDRGPRLFF. CDR3 nucleotides: TGTGCCAGCAGTTACGGCGACAGGGGGCCACGGCTGTTTTTT.

This chain joins TRBV19 and TRBJ2-2; 7 bases match TRBD1. Per germline, CDR1 LNHDA and CDR2 SQIVND (reference sequence). The CDR3 is made up of 14 amino acids. The V segment lost 6 bases and the J segment 5 bases; nucleotides outside the gene matches: 6. CDR3: CASRNRGVTGELFF. CDR3 in DNA: TGTGCCAGTAGGAACAGGGGTGTAACCGGGGAGCTGTTTTTT.

The chain links TRBV7-9 to TRBJ2-7; maybe TRBD2 (6 bases). V gave up 11 bases and J gave up 6 bases, with 14 bases separating them. The CDR3 contains 11 residues. Germline lookup yields CDR1 SEHNR and CDR2 FQNEAQ (reference sequence). CDR3 nucleotide sequence: TGTGCCCTCAGGCGCGGGATCGAGCAGTACTTC. Its translation is CALRRGIEQYF.

The chain joins TRBV7-8 to TRBJ2-3; perhaps TRBD2 as D (5 bases). Trimming pared 5 bases from V and 6 bases from J, leaving 15 bases between. The CDR3 loop spans 14 amino acids. CDR1 is SGHVS and CDR2 is FQNEAQ in the germline V gene. Here the CDR3 reads CASSAVGGLDTQYF. The CDR3 DNA sequence: TGTGCCAGCAGCGCCGTGGGCGGGTTGGATACGCAGTATTTT.

The V and J genes are TRBV15 and TRBJ1-1; TRBD1 agrees at 7 bases. Germline CDR1 is LNHNV and CDR2 is YYDKDF (reference sequence). The CDR3 extends over 16 amino acids. The V and J ends lost 1 base and 0 bases, in that order; junction bases with no gene match: 5. CDR3 nucleotide sequence: TGTGCCACCAGCAGAGCGCTAGGACAGGTGAACACTGAAGCTTTCTTT. Its translation is CATSRALGQVNTEAFF.

The table lists this clone with a count of one. The V and J genes are TRBV19 and TRBJ1-5, with D hard to call. The length of the CDR3 is 14 residues. CDR1 is LNHDA, CDR2 SQIVND, per germline (reference sequence). V shed 1 base and J shed 3 bases, with 7 bases lying between them. The CDR3: CASSIGEINQPQHF. The CDR3, as DNA: TGTGCCAGTAGTATAGGGGAGATCAATCAGCCCCAGCATTTT. Using reference TRBV19 and TRBJ1-5 for the parts outside the CDR3, the full variable domain is DGGITQSPKYLFRKEGQNVTLSCEQNLNHDAMYWYRQDPGQGLRLIYYSQIVNDFQKGDIAEGYSVSREKKESFPLTVTSAQKNPTAFYLCASSIGEINQPQHFGDGTRLSIL.

This clone appeared once. V usage is TRBV5-4 and J usage is TRBJ1-2; a possible D gene is TRBD1 (5 bases). The CDR3 sequence is 15 residues long. Per the germline V gene, CDR1 is SGHNT and CDR2 is YYREEE (reference sequence). Trimming removed 2 bases at V and 4 bases at J, with 15 bases between. CDR3 nucleotide sequence: TGTGCCAGCAGCTTCCCCCGTGGAGGGGTCTATGGCTACACCTTC. Residues: CASSFPRGGVYGYTF.

The V call is TRBV6-5, the J call TRBJ1-2; possibly TRBD1 for D (5 bases). This CDR3 contains 15 residues. CDR1 MNHEY and CDR2 SVGAGI come from the germline V gene. V shed 2 bases and J shed 3 bases, with 13 bases lying between them. The CDR3 here is CASSYGAGIDYGYTF. The CDR3, as DNA: TGTGCCAGCAGTTACGGCGCAGGGATTGACTATGGCTACACCTTC.

V usage is TRBV19 and J usage is TRBJ1-1, with D perhaps TRBD1 (5 bases). V lost 6 bases to trimming and J lost 1 base, with 9 bases between them. Germline V gene lookup returns CDR1 LNHDA and CDR2 SQIVND (reference sequence). This CDR3 is built from 13 residues. The CDR3 region is CASRSTGNTEAFF. The CDR3 DNA sequence: TGTGCCAGTAGATCTACAGGGAACACTGAAGCTTTCTTT.

The rearrangement uses TRBV25-1 and TRBJ2-6; D gene unclear. Germline V gives CDR1 MGHDK, CDR2 SYGVNS. CDR3 length: 12 amino acids. Trimming shortened V by 7 bases and J by 2 bases, and 3 bases separated the two germline ends. The CDR3 DNA is TGTGCCAGCACGGCTGGGGCCAACGTCCTGACTTTC. Translating gives CASTAGANVLTF.

V and J are TRBV10-3 and TRBJ2-2, with 7 nucleotides matching TRBD1. Germline V gene data show CDR1 as ENHRY and CDR2 as SYGVKD. The CDR3 extends over 14 amino acids. With V trimmed by 2 bases and J by 5 bases, 2 bases remained unmatched. The DNA for the CDR3 is TGTGCCATCAGTGAGGACAGGGATACCGGGGAGCTGTTTTTT. Amino acids: CAISEDRDTGELFF.

This clone was observed a handful of times. The V call is TRBV5-6, the J call TRBJ1-5; unclear D gene. Deletions cut 6 bases from V and 7 bases from J, with 20 bases between. The V gene's germline CDR1 is SGHDT and CDR2 YYEEEE. CDR3 length: 15 amino acids. This CDR3 is CASTHWAKTNQPQHF. Here the CDR3 DNA reads TGTGCCAGCACCCACTGGGCAAAAACAAACCAGCCCCAGCATTTT.

This chain links TRBV5-5 with TRBJ2-3; 10 bases align to TRBD2. V shed 0 bases and J 6 bases; nucleotides not matched to a gene: 16. The CDR3 has 19 residues. Germline CDR1 and CDR2: SGHKS and YYEKEE (reference sequence). CDR3 DNA sequence: TGTGCCAGCAGCTTGGTTGTACTAGCGGGGACCCGCGCTTCTGATACGCAGTATTTT. Protein: CASSLVVLAGTRASDTQYF. Full variable domain (missing parts from reference TRBV5-5 and TRBJ2-3): DAGVTQSPTHLIKTRGQQVTLRCSPISGHKSVSWYQQVLGQGPQFIFQYYEKEERGRGNFPDRFSARQFPNYSSELNVNALLLGDSALYLCASSLVVLAGTRASDTQYFGPGTRLTVL.

The V call is TRBV7-8, the J call TRBJ2-1, with 16 nucleotides matching TRBD2. This CDR3 contains 19 residues. Germline CDR1 reads SGHVS; CDR2 reads FQNEAQ. Germline trimming cut 6 bases from V and 4 bases from J; bases unmatched to any gene: 12. The CDR3 loop is CASRSPGTSGGAGYNEQFF. CDR3 sequence (DNA): TGTGCCAGCAGGAGTCCCGGGACTAGCGGGGGGGCTGGTTACAATGAGCAGTTCTTC.

J is TRBJ2-4 and V is TRBV3-1 (or the pseudogene TRBV3-2); 8 bases fit TRBD2. The CDR3 contains 14 residues. The V segment lost 3 bases and the J segment 8 bases; nucleotides outside the gene matches: 6. Germline V lookup: CDR1 LGHDT, CDR2 YNNKEL (reference sequence). CDR3 nucleotides: TGTGCCAGCAGCCAGGTAACGGGGGGGCACATTCAGTACTTC. This translates into CASSQVTGGHIQYF.

The CDR3 DNA reads as TGTGCCAGCAGTGTAAAGGGCGGGGGCCAAGAGACCCAGTACTTC. Amino acids: CASSVKGGGQETQYF. This chain connects TRBV7-2 to TRBJ2-5, with TRBD2 matching 7 bases. The length of the CDR3 is 15 residues. Trimming cost V 6 bases and J 1 base; bases outside gene matches: 8. The germline V gene encodes CDR1 SGHTA and CDR2 FQGNSA.

The CDR3 loop is CASSPIGRNYGYTF. As DNA, the CDR3 is TGTGCCAGCAGCCCAATTGGCAGGAACTATGGCTACACCTTC. The chain couples TRBV14 to TRBJ1-2; no clear D. Germline assignment: CDR1 SGHDN and CDR2 FVKESK. V dropped 4 bases and J dropped 2 bases, with 11 bases sitting between them. The CDR3 sequence is 14 residues long.

The chain uses TRBV29-1 and TRBJ2-3; D is unclear. The CDR3 is 14 amino acids. CDR1 is SQVTM, CDR2 ANQGSEA, per germline. V lost 4 bases and J lost 2, with 13 bases in between. This CDR3 is CSVGNLESTDTQYF. CDR3 DNA sequence: TGCAGCGTTGGTAACCTGGAGTCCACAGATACGCAGTATTTT.

The chain couples TRBV6-5 to TRBJ2-3, with D perhaps matching TRBD2 (5 bases). Germline CDR1 and CDR2: MNHEY and SVGAGI. Trimming pared 8 bases from V and 2 bases from J, leaving 14 bases between. CDR3 length: 14 amino acids. The CDR3 region has the DNA TGTGCCAGCCATGAGGGCCCCTACACAGATACGCAGTATTTT. Translation gives CASHEGPYTDTQYF.

J is TRBJ1-2 and V is TRBV5-6, with D unresolved. The CDR3 runs 14 residues. CDR1 SGHDT and CDR2 YYEEEE come from the germline V gene. The V end was cut by 5 bases, the J end by 4 bases, with 15 bases between. The CDR3 loop reads CASRKTGFGYGYTF. Written as DNA, the CDR3 is TGTGCCAGCAGAAAAACGGGGTTTGGCTATGGCTACACCTTC.

The rearrangement links TRBV11-3 to TRBJ2-3; D is unresolved. The CDR3 runs to 15 residues. V was pared by 3 bases and J by 1 base, with 11 bases between. Germline V lookup: CDR1 SGHNT, CDR2 YENEEA. The CDR3 loop is CASSFNSIGTDTQYF. CDR3 coding DNA: TGTGCCAGCAGCTTTAATAGCATTGGCACAGATACGCAGTATTTT.

In this sample, this clone turned up once. The chain joins TRBV2 to TRBJ2-1, with 9 bases identical to TRBD1. Germline V lookup: CDR1 SNHLY, CDR2 FYNNEI. V dropped 4 bases and J dropped 5; count of bases not matched to a gene: 3. The CDR3 is 14 amino acids. This CDR3 is CASSGDRANNEQFF. As DNA, the CDR3 is TGTGCCAGCAGTGGGGACAGGGCCAACAATGAGCAGTTCTTC.

Only a few counts were recorded for this clone. The chain recombines TRBV4-1 with TRBJ1-1, with a tentative D call TRBD1 (5 bases). Trimming cost V 3 bases and J 1 base, with 18 bases left between them. This CDR3 region has 17 residues. CDR1 MGHRA and CDR2 YSYEKL come from the germline V gene. In DNA, the CDR3 is TGCGCCAGCAGCCAGGCAGGGACGGGGAGGCAGAACACTGAAGCTTTCTTT. Translating gives CASSQAGTGRQNTEAFF.

This clone showed up just a few times. This sequence joins TRBV4-2 and TRBJ2-2, with D perhaps TRBD1 (6 bases). CDR3 length: 16 residues. From germline, CDR1 is LGHNA and CDR2 YNFKEQ. Trimming took off 0 bases at V and 5 bases at J, with 13 bases between the two ends. CDR3 bases: TGTGCCAGCAGCCAAGACAGGGGTATTTTTACCGGGGAGCTGTTTTTT. As protein: CASSQDRGIFTGELFF.